These 8 T cell receptor beta chains share one sample of origin, sequenced in a study of Graves' ophthalmopathy and Graves' hyperthyroidism (dated by TCRdb to the late 2010s). The reads were generated on an Illumina HiSeq 2000. For repertoire sequencing, TCR beta CDR3 regions were amplified from RNA transcripts. The first round of RT-PCR was done with HTBI primers and the Qiagen OneStep RT-PCR kit, and was followed by a second round of multiplex PCR, then size selection and purification. TCRdb trimmed the raw reads at Q25, called clones with MiXCR and kept productive beta chains. Rows with one shared CDR3 protein collapse into an entry with the most common genes and DNA. The sample records 210,000 or so distinct CDR3 sequences, under 30% of which are singletons. Together, the top ten hold approximately 9.6% of the sample. Sequences were obtained from peripheral blood. Receptors were obtained from a man aged 50-60 years with Graves' ophthalmopathy. Donor details come from another sample of the same person, matched by shared clones.

This clonotype came up many times. This chain uses TRBV27 with TRBJ2-5, with TRBD2 matching over 10 bases. The V and J ends lost 3 bases and 4 bases, in that order; junction bases with no gene match: 8. The CDR3 is 16 residues long. The germline CDR1 and CDR2 sequences are MNHEY and SMNVEV (reference sequence). The chain's CDR3 is CASSFILAGARETQYF. The CDR3, as DNA: TGTGCCAGCAGTTTTATCCTAGCGGGAGCCCGAGAGACCCAGTACTTC.

J is TRBJ1-1 and V is TRBV27; 7 nucleotides align to TRBD1. The V gene end was trimmed by 6 bases and the J gene end by 5 bases; junction bases not matched to a gene: 6. CDR1 and CDR2 from the germline V gene are MNHEY and SMNVEV (reference sequence). This CDR3 has 13 amino acids. The CDR3, as DNA: TGTGCCAGCAGCGCGACAGGGTGGACTGAAGCTTTCTTT. This sequence encodes CASSATGWTEAFF.

Points on this clonotype: Relative to the germline gene, one junction end is altered; a read error may explain this. CDR3 residues: CTSSTDTGMQPQHF. CDR3 bases: TGTACCAGCAGTACAGATACGGGGATGCAGCCCCAGCATTTT. This chain joins TRBV28 and TRBJ1-5; D unclear. The germline CDR1 and CDR2 sequences are MDHEN and SYDVKM. CDR3 length equals 14 residues.

In its sample, this clonotype was seen many times. CDR3 sequence reads: CAWNRQGGEQYF. DNA for the CDR3: TGTGCCTGGAACAGACAGGGTGGCGAGCAGTACTTC. The chain recombines TRBV30 with TRBJ2-7; TRBD1 matches at 7 bases. CDR1 and CDR2 from the germline V gene are GTSNPN and SVGIG (reference sequence). V was clipped by 4 bases and J by 6 bases; unmatched bases: 6. This CDR3 region has 12 residues.

This clonotype was counted ten times or more. The V gene is TRBV6-5, the J gene TRBJ2-7, with TRBD2 as a possible D gene (7 bases). CDR3 length equals 16 residues. V was clipped by 6 bases and J by 0 bases, with 18 bases between them. Germline values: CDR1 MNHEY, CDR2 SVGAGI. CDR3 loop: CASRSLGGVSSYEQYF. In DNA form, the CDR3 reads TGTGCCAGCAGAAGTCTAGGGGGGGTTAGCTCCTACGAGCAGTACTTC.

Points on this clonotype: One junction end does not reproduce the germline sequence, and a read error may be involved. The chain links TRBV5-1 to TRBJ2-7, with 10 bases matching TRBD2. This CDR3 comprises 14 residues. Germline lookup yields CDR1 SGHRS and CDR2 YFSETQ. CDR3 amino acids: CASNLGTSGTYQLF. The CDR3 region has the DNA TGCGCCAGCAACTTAGGCACTAGCGGGACTTACCAACTCTTC.

V is TRBV19 and J is TRBJ1-1; no definite D call. CDR1 LNHDA and CDR2 SQIVND come from the germline V gene (reference sequence). The CDR3 sequence is 11 residues long. Trimming left V 7 bases short and J 7 bases short, with 10 bases between. The CDR3 nucleotides read TGTGCCAGTATAGGATCCCTTGAAGCTTTCTTT. Its protein is CASIGSLEAFF.

The table lists this clonotype with many counts. The V and J genes are TRBV27 and TRBJ2-7; 10 nucleotides line up with TRBD1. With V trimmed by 8 bases and J by 3 bases, 10 bases remained unmatched. Germline V gene sequence: CDR1 MNHEY, CDR2 SMNVEV (reference sequence). The CDR3 totals 15 residues. CDR3 sequence: CASSSRDRGIYEQYF. The CDR3 DNA reads TGTGCCAGCTCTTCTCGGGACAGGGGAATCTACGAGCAGTACTTC.